This is a list of T cell receptor beta chains from one sample in a study of cytomegalovirus exposure and HLA in healthy donors. TCRdb's table, derived via immunoSEQ multiplex PCR, lists solely in-frame clones and lacks some. Of roughly 140,000 clones in the sample, about 80% are singletons; the top ten hold roughly 4.7%. The sequencing input was PBMCs. The receptor set was obtained from a middle-aged man in good health and CMV-seronegative. The CDR3 runs from the conserved cysteine through the conserved F or W. Each record gives: V gene, clone size, J gene, D gene, CDR3 protein, CDR3 DNA. D genes are given only for firm matches. A row's size may be missing; if present it is once, few, many or a size class.

TRBV19,few,TRBJ2-7,TRBD1,CASSPLGTGLYEQYF,TGTGCCAGTAGTCCCTTAGGGACAGGTCTCTACGAGCAGTACTTC
TRBV18,NA,TRBJ1-1,TRBD1,CASSPQRTGGNTEAFF,TGTGCCAGCTCACCCCAGAGGACAGGGGGCAACACTGAAGCTTTCTTT
TRBV7-8,few,TRBJ2-4,TRBD1,CASSTGTVENIQYF,TGTGCCAGCAGCACCGGGACAGTTGAAAACATTCAGTACTTC
TRBV7-8,NA,TRBJ2-5,TRBD1,CASSYRTGGSETQYF,TGTGCCAGCAGCTATAGGACAGGGGGCTCGGAGACCCAGTACTTC
TRBV30,NA,TRBJ1-1,NA,CAWSPSNTEAFF,TGTGCCTGGAGTCCTTCGAACACTGAAGCTTTCTTT
TRBV29-1,NA,TRBJ1-1,NA,CSTLPIPRGPNTEAFF,TGCAGCACCCTCCCAATACCAAGGGGCCCGAACACTGAAGCTTTCTTT
TRBV6-5,NA,TRBJ1-1,TRBD1,CASSYGRGRTEAFF,TGTGCCAGCAGTTACGGTAGGGGGCGTACTGAAGCTTTCTTT
TRBV6-5,NA,TRBJ1-1,NA,CASSPRGNTEAFF,TGTGCCAGCAGTCCCAGGGGGAACACTGAAGCTTTCTTT
TRBV28,NA,TRBJ2-5,NA,CASSQGQKETQYF,TGTGCCAGCAGCCAGGGACAAAAAGAGACCCAGTACTTC
TRBV19,NA,TRBJ1-5,TRBD1,CASSLYRGSYSNQPQHF,TGTGCCAGTAGCCTTTACAGGGGGTCCTATAGCAATCAGCCCCAGCATTTT
TRBV11-2,NA,TRBJ2-2,TRBD2,CASSLEWEGSITGELFF,TGTGCCAGCAGCTTAGAGTGGGAGGGAAGCATCACCGGGGAGCTGTTTTTT
TRBV9,NA,TRBJ2-7,NA,CASSVGLRTYEQYF,TGTGCCAGCAGCGTAGGATTGCGAACCTACGAGCAGTACTTC
TRBV5-8,NA,TRBJ2-3,TRBD2,CASSLSAGTDTQYF,TGTGCCAGCAGCTTGTCAGCGGGAACAGATACGCAGTATTTT
TRBV9,NA,TRBJ1-2,NA,CASSGSGRLDGYTF,TGTGCCAGCAGCGGTAGCGGCAGGCTGGATGGCTACACCTTC